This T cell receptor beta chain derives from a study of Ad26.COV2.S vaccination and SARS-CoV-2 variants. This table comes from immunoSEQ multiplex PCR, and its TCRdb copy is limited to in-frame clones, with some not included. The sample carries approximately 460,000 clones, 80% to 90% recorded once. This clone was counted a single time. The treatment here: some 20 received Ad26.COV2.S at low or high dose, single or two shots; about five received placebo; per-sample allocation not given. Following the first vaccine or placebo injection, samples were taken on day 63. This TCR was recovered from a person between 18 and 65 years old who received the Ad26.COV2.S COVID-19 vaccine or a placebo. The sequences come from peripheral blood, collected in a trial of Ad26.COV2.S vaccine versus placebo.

The CDR3 nucleotides read TGTGCCAGCAGCTTCGCTGAGACTAGCACAGATACGCAGTATTTT. Translating gives CASSFAETSTDTQYF. V gene TRBV7-9 combines with J gene TRBJ2-3; no definite D call. CDR1 is SEHNR and CDR2 is FQNEAQ in the germline V gene (reference sequence). The CDR3 extends over 15 amino acids. Trimming shortened V by 3 bases and J by 0 bases, and 10 bases separated the two germline ends.